The 32 T cell receptor beta chains presented below share a single source sample, sequenced in a study of shared clonotypes between healthy human individuals. Measured with immunoSEQ multiplex PCR; TCRdb has only the in-frame clones, and not every one. The sample gives some 2 million clones, 85% to 95% of which show up once; 0.13% is in the top ten. Sequencing was done on a sample of naive CD4+ T cells sorted from blood. As for subset: CD45RA+ positively selected. The receptor source for this set is a man younger than 35 in good health.

The V gene is TRBV18, the J gene TRBJ2-1, with 7 nucleotides matching TRBD2. Per the germline V gene, CDR1 is KGHSH and CDR2 is LQKENI. Unmatched junction bases numbered 5, after V lost 0 bases and J lost 6 bases. This CDR3 is built from 15 residues. Here the CDR3 DNA reads TGTGCCAGCTCACCACCGAGGACTAGTGTCAATGAGCAGTTCTTC. It translates to CASSPPRTSVNEQFF.

The J gene is TRBJ2-2, the V gene TRBV11-3, with 8 bases lining up with TRBD1. The CDR3 has 16 amino acids. Germline CDR1 and CDR2: SGHNT and YENEEA. The V and J ends lost 3 bases and 0 bases, in that order; junction bases with no gene match: 3. This CDR3 is CASSFSTGANTGELFF. The CDR3 region has the DNA TGTGCCAGCAGCTTCTCGACAGGGGCGAACACCGGGGAGCTGTTTTTT.

The rearrangement joins TRBV10-3 to TRBJ2-3; 9 bases map to TRBD2. The trim removed 10 bases at V and 0 bases at J, leaving 8 bases unmatched. Germline V lookup: CDR1 ENHRY, CDR2 SYGVKD. The CDR3 contains 15 residues. As DNA, the CDR3 is TGTGCCACCGGGGAGGCGGGAGGGAGCACAGATACGCAGTATTTT. Amino acids: CATGEAGGSTDTQYF.

This sequence joins TRBV11-2 and TRBJ1-6; the D is unclear. V lost 4 bases, J lost 4 bases, and 14 bases lay in between. Germline V CDR1 and CDR2: SGHAT, FQNNGV. The CDR3 consists of 16 residues. The CDR3 nucleotides read TGTGCCAGCAGCTCTATATTCAGGAATTATAATTCACCCCTCCACTTT. It specifies CASSSIFRNYNSPLHF. The full variable domain, in which reference TRBV11-2 and TRBJ1-6 provide the parts outside the CDR3, is EAGVAQSPRYKIIEKRQSVAFWCNPISGHATLYWYQQILGQGPKLLIQFQNNGVVDDSQLPKDRFSAERLKGVDSTLKIQPAKLEDSAVYLCASSSIFRNYNSPLHFGNGTRLTVT.

The chain carries TRBV30 and TRBJ1-4; 10 bases map to TRBD1. Germline values: CDR1 GTSNPN, CDR2 SVGIG (reference sequence). The CDR3 covers 16 residues. The V and J ends lost 3 bases and 0 bases, in that order; junction bases with no gene match: 4. CDR3 DNA sequence: TGTGCCTGGAGATGGGACAGGGGAACAACTAATGAAAAACTGTTTTTT. It codes for CAWRWDRGTTNEKLFF.

The chain employs TRBV19 and TRBJ2-5; D not certain. The ends were cut back, 5 bases at V and 1 base at J, with 8 bases in the middle. This CDR3 comprises 13 residues. The V gene's germline CDR1 is LNHDA and CDR2 SQIVND (reference sequence). CDR3 DNA: TGTGCCAGTAGTGATACGGGCCAAGAGACCCAGTACTTC. Amino acid sequence: CASSDTGQETQYF.

As for this clone: At the DNA level, this CDR3 is encoded by other sequences in the same sample as well. The chain combines TRBV9 with TRBJ1-6; D unresolved. Germline CDR1 and CDR2: SGDLS and YYNGEE. This CDR3 has 14 residues. Trimming shortened V by 0 bases and J by 7 bases, and 8 bases separated the two germline ends. As DNA, the CDR3 is TGTGCCAGCAGCGTAGGTCCTGCAAATTCACCCCTCCACTTT. It encodes CASSVGPANSPLHF.

The chain carries TRBV6-5 and TRBJ1-3, with D tentatively TRBD1 (6 bases). V was cut by 6 bases and J by 4 bases, with 13 bases left in between. This CDR3 region has 14 residues. Germline CDR1 reads MNHEY; CDR2 reads SVGAGI. CDR3 in amino acids: CASSRGQFGNTIYF. The CDR3 coding sequence is TGTGCCAGCAGCCGGGGACAATTCGGAAACACCATATATTTT.

This clone was picked up a small number of times. This rearrangement joins TRBV20-1 to TRBJ1-1, with a tentative D call TRBD1 (6 bases). V was clipped by 4 bases and J by 7 bases, with 10 bases between them. Looked up from germline, CDR1 is DFQATT and CDR2 is SNEGSKA (reference sequence). This CDR3 comprises 11 residues. The CDR3 protein is CSAKYRDEAFF. The CDR3 coding sequence is TGCAGTGCTAAGTACAGGGATGAAGCTTTCTTT.

Here the CDR3 DNA reads TGTGCCAGCTCACCACCCCAGGGTTTGGCTATTAGCACAGATACGCAGTATTTT. It translates to CASSPPQGLAISTDTQYF. V usage is TRBV18 and J usage is TRBJ2-3; weak D call: TRBD1 (5 bases). The length of the CDR3 is 18 residues. Trimming shortened V by 0 bases and J by 0 bases, and 16 bases separated the two germline ends. Per the germline V gene, CDR1 is KGHSH and CDR2 is LQKENI.

The CDR3 DNA sequence: TGCGCCAGCAGCTTAACAACAGGGGTCTACGAGCAGTACTTC. This translates into CASSLTTGVYEQYF. The genes are TRBV5-1 and TRBJ2-7; 7 bases are a match to TRBD1. Trimming at V came to 2 bases and at J to 3 bases, leaving 5 bases not matched to a gene. The length of the CDR3 is 14 residues. Per germline, CDR1 SGHRS and CDR2 YFSETQ.

The CDR3 sequence is CASSDDRQFSGNQPQHF. The CDR3 DNA reads as TGTGCCAGCAGTGACGATAGACAGTTTTCCGGCAATCAGCCCCAGCATTTT. The chain uses TRBV6-1 and TRBJ1-5; TRBD1 is a possible D gene (5 bases). The germline V gene encodes CDR1 MNHNS and CDR2 SASEGT. The CDR3 extends over 17 amino acids. V lost 3 bases and J lost 2, with 17 bases in between.

This sequence joins TRBV19 and TRBJ2-7, with a weak D call TRBD2 (5 bases). With 4 bases removed from V and 0 bases from J, the gap between germline ends came to 19 bases. Germline V gene lookup returns CDR1 LNHDA and CDR2 SQIVND (reference sequence). The CDR3 is 17 amino acids. In DNA form, the CDR3 reads TGTGCCAGTAGTACCGTGGGGAGTGGGTCGTTCTCCTACGAGCAGTACTTC. Its translation: CASSTVGSGSFSYEQYF.

The genes are TRBV5-4 and TRBJ2-3; no firm D call. V gave up 5 bases and J gave up 2 bases, with 15 bases separating them. The CDR3 spans 15 residues. Germline V gene data show CDR1 as SGHNT and CDR2 as YYREEE (reference sequence). The CDR3 bases are TGTGCCAGCAGGCGCCCCGGTGTGGACACAGATACGCAGTATTTT. This translates into CASRRPGVDTDTQYF.

This rearrangement joins TRBV7-2 to TRBJ1-5; a weak D match, TRBD1 (5 bases). Germline V CDR1 and CDR2: SGHTA, FQGNSA. The CDR3 spans 15 residues. V lost 1 base and J 9 bases, leaving 16 bases between the germline ends. This CDR3 reads CASSLGGEQVRPQHF. The CDR3 region has the DNA TGTGCCAGCAGCTTAGGGGGGGAACAGGTCCGGCCCCAGCATTTT.

The chain recombines TRBV5-1 with TRBJ2-1; D may be TRBD2 (5 bases). This CDR3 is 14 amino acids long. Trimming pared 1 base from V and 7 bases from J, leaving 12 bases between. Germline CDR1 and CDR2: SGHRS and YFSETQ. The CDR3 DNA reads TGCGCCAGCAGCTTGAATAGCGCCACAAATGAGCAGTTCTTC. Amino acids: CASSLNSATNEQFF. The full variable domain, rest sourced from reference TRBV5-1 and TRBJ2-1, is KAGVTQTPRYLIKTRGQQVTLSCSPISGHRSVSWYQQTPGQGLQFLFEYFSETQRNKGNFPGRFSGRQFSNSRSEMNVSTLELGDSALYLCASSLNSATNEQFFGPGTRLTVL.

This chain joins TRBV11-2 and TRBJ2-7, with 9 bases that match TRBD1. V gave up 4 bases and J gave up 3 bases; unmatched junction bases: 7. Germline CDR1 reads SGHAT; CDR2 reads FQNNGV. CDR3 length: 15 residues. DNA for the CDR3: TGTGCCAGCAGCTCCCAGACAGGGGGGAACTACGAGCAGTACTTC. Translation: CASSSQTGGNYEQYF.

This chain uses TRBV11-2 with TRBJ1-4, with D unresolved. Germline V lookup: CDR1 SGHAT, CDR2 FQNNGV. Trimming left V 4 bases short and J 8 bases short, with 17 bases between. There are 15 residues in the CDR3. As DNA, the CDR3 is TGTGCCAGCAGCTCCCCAAAGGCTGGAAGAGAAAAACTGTTTTTT. Its translation is CASSSPKAGREKLFF.

The V and J genes are TRBV6-1 and TRBJ1-2; TRBD1 matches at 7 bases. The V gene's germline CDR1 is MNHNS and CDR2 SASEGT. CDR3 length: 14 residues. The ends lost 5 bases at V and 3 bases at J; junction bases unmatched: 6. DNA of the CDR3: TGTGCCAGCAGTCCCCAGGGGGTATACTATGGCTACACCTTC. It translates to CASSPQGVYYGYTF.

The chain's CDR3 is CASSLRSTSGRYNEQFF. The CDR3 DNA sequence: TGCGCCAGCAGCTTGAGGTCGACTAGCGGGAGGTACAATGAGCAGTTCTTC. The rearrangement uses TRBV5-1 and TRBJ2-1; TRBD2 matches at 13 bases. CDR3 length: 17 residues. The V gene end was trimmed by 1 base and the J gene end by 4 bases; junction bases not matched to a gene: 5. The germline CDR1 and CDR2 sequences are SGHRS and YFSETQ.

Only one count was recorded for this clone. CDR3 bases: TGTGCCAGCAGCTTAATTTCAACCTACAATGAGCAGTTCTTC. Translating gives CASSLISTYNEQFF. The rearrangement links TRBV7-2 to TRBJ2-1, with unresolved D. The CDR3 has 14 residues. Germline lookup yields CDR1 SGHTA and CDR2 FQGNSA. The V gene lost 2 bases and the J gene lost 2 bases, with 7 bases spanning the gap.

This chain links TRBV7-9 with TRBJ2-1, with 14 nucleotides matching TRBD2. The CDR3 loop spans 15 amino acids. With V trimmed by 5 bases and J by 9 bases, 6 bases remained unmatched. Per the germline V gene, CDR1 is SEHNR and CDR2 is FQNEAQ (reference sequence). CDR3 bases: TGTGCCAGCAGCCCAGGAGGACTAGCGGGAGGTGAGCAGTTCTTC. Protein sequence: CASSPGGLAGGEQFF.

The chain recombines TRBV5-1 with TRBJ2-2; tentatively, D is TRBD1 (5 bases). This CDR3 has 15 amino acids. V was trimmed by 7 bases and J by 5 bases, leaving 18 bases between them. Germline lookup yields CDR1 SGHRS and CDR2 YFSETQ. The CDR3 here is CASVLDSRVTGELFF. The DNA of the CDR3 is TGCGCCAGCGTTCTCGACAGTAGGGTTACCGGGGAGCTGTTTTTT.

The chain uses TRBV28 and TRBJ1-3, with 7 bases that match TRBD1. Germline values: CDR1 MDHEN, CDR2 SYDVKM. The V and J ends lost 5 bases and 0 bases, in that order; junction bases with no gene match: 7. The CDR3 spans 16 residues. The chain's CDR3 is CASSGDSLISGNTIYF. The CDR3 DNA sequence: TGTGCCAGCAGTGGGGACAGCTTGATCTCTGGAAACACCATATATTTT.

The CDR3 here is CASSLNQRGVYTGELFF. The CDR3 DNA sequence: TGTGCCAGCAGCTTAAACCAACGCGGGGTATACACCGGGGAGCTGTTTTTT. The rearrangement uses TRBV7-3 and TRBJ2-2; TRBD2 might be the D (6 bases). Germline loops: CDR1 SGHTA, CDR2 FQGTGA. The CDR3 totals 17 residues. V dropped 1 base and J dropped 3 bases, with 15 bases sitting between them.

In the case of this clone: Other DNA sequences in the same sample also yield this CDR3. This chain links TRBV20-1 with TRBJ2-7; D is undetermined. CDR1 is DFQATT and CDR2 is SNEGSKA in the germline V gene (reference sequence). This CDR3 region has 11 residues. V was cut by 3 bases and J by 4 bases, with 7 bases left in between. Written as DNA, the CDR3 is TGCAGTGCTAGCCGCGGATACGAGCAGTACTTC. Translation: CSASRGYEQYF.

As for this clone: The same CDR3 also results from other DNA sequences found in this sample. The V call is TRBV4-3, the J call TRBJ2-5; possibly TRBD1 for D (6 bases). The CDR3 sequence is 13 residues long. Germline V gene lookup returns CDR1 LGHNA and CDR2 YSLEER. The V end was cut by 0 bases, the J end by 4 bases, with 6 bases between. CDR3 loop: CASSQDRGETQYF. The CDR3 nucleotides are TGCGCCAGCAGCCAAGACAGGGGAGAGACCCAGTACTTC.

V usage is TRBV7-2 and J usage is TRBJ2-5; unclear D gene. Looked up from germline, CDR1 is SGHTA and CDR2 is FQGNSA. This CDR3 has 14 residues. The germline V and J ends were trimmed by 1 base and 2 bases, with 8 bases remaining between them. CDR3 bases: TGTGCCAGCAGCTTAGGTCCGGTTCAAGAGACCCAGTACTTC. It yields the protein CASSLGPVQETQYF.

This clone appeared once. V gene TRBV6-1 combines with J gene TRBJ2-7, with D uncertain. V lost 1 base to trimming and J lost 6 bases, with 7 bases between them. CDR3 length: 12 amino acids. Germline V gene sequence: CDR1 MNHNS, CDR2 SASEGT. CDR3 bases: TGTGCCAGCAGTGAAGGCTACTTCGAGCAGTACTTC. Its translation is CASSEGYFEQYF.

The chain couples TRBV5-1 to TRBJ1-2, with 9 bases identical to TRBD1. The germline V gene has CDR1 SGHRS and CDR2 YFSETQ. V trimming: 4 bases; J trimming: 4 bases; junction bases outside the gene matches: 14. This CDR3 contains 17 residues. Here the CDR3 DNA reads TGCGCCAGCAGCCAAGGGGGGACAGGGTCGGAAAGCTATGGCTACACCTTC. Its translation: CASSQGGTGSESYGYTF.

This clone was detected once. The chain joins TRBV7-9 to TRBJ2-3; either TRBD1 or TRBD2 may supply D (5 bases each). Germline CDR1 reads SEHNR; CDR2 reads FQNEAQ (reference sequence). There are 16 residues in the CDR3. V shed 8 bases and J shed 0 bases, with 18 bases lying between them. The CDR3 bases are TGTGCCAGCGCTGGCCAGCGTCGGGACAGCACAGATACGCAGTATTTT. Translation gives CASAGQRRDSTDTQYF.

The gene calls are TRBV7-9 and TRBJ2-7; 11 bases fit TRBD2. V was pared by 4 bases and J by 3 bases, with 5 bases of the junction left unmatched. CDR1 and CDR2 (germline): SEHNR, FQNEAQ (reference sequence). This CDR3 comprises 15 residues. The CDR3 DNA reads TGTGCCAGCAGCTCCTGGACTAGCGGGCTCTACGAGCAGTACTTC. Translation gives CASSSWTSGLYEQYF.